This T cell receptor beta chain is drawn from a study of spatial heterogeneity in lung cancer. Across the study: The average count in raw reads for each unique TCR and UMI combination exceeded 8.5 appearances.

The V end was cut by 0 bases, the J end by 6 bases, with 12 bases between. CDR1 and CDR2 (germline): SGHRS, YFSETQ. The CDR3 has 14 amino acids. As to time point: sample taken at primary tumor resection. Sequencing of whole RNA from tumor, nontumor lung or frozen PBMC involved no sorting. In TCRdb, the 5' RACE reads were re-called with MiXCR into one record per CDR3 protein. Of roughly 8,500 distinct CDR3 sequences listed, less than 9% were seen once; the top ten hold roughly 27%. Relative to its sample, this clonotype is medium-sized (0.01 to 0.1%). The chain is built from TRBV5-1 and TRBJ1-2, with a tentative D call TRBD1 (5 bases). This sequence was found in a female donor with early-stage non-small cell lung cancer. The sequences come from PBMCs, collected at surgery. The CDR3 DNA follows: TGCGCCAGCAGCTTGGAATTGGGGGATGATGGCTACACCTTC. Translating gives CASSLELGDDGYTF.